This TCR beta chain was recorded in a study of blood T cell repertoires in COVID-19. Study-wide context: COVID-19 samples, acute and convalescent, were from the United States, Italy and Spain. In each case, the material was cDNA or gDNA derived from T cells, B-cell-depleted T cells, or PBMCs.

The length of the CDR3 is 13 residues. The germline gives CDR1 ENHRY, CDR2 SYGVKD. Trimming stripped 6 bases from V and 3 bases from J, with 11 bases between. As handled by the study authors: Counts of nucleated cells, estimated from reference gene primer amplification, were obtained. Profiled with immunoSEQ multiplex PCR; TCRdb holds only in-frame clones, not every one. The D gene and trimming were derived from the DNA, and the V and J assignments and clone size from that table. The table shows roughly 30,000 clones, with around 83% occurring only once. The chain has TRBV10-3 and TRBJ2-5; possibly TRBD2 for D (7 bases). The receptor comes from a human donor in a cohort sampled during active COVID-19. The source material was peripheral blood. The CDR3 DNA is TGTGCCATCAGCGGAGGGGGGGAAGAGACCCAGTACTTC. It encodes CAISGGGEETQYF.